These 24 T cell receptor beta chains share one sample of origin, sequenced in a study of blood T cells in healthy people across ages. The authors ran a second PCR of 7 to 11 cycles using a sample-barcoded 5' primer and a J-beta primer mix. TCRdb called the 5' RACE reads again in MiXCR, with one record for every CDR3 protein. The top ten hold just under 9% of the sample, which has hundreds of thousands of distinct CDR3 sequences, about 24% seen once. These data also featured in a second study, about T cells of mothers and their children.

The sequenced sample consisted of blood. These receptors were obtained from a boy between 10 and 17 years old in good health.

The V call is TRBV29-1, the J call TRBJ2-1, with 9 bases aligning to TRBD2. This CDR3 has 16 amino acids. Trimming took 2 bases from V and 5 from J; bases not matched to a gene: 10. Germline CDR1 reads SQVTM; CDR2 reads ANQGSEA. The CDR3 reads CSVEWFLAGTNNEQFF. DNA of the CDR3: TGCAGCGTTGAATGGTTCCTAGCGGGAACGAACAATGAGCAGTTCTTC.

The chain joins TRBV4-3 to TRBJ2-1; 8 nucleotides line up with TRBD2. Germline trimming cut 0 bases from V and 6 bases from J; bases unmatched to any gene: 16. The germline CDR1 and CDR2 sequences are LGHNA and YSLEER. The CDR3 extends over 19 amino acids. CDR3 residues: CASSQDAHYAAGDTNEQFF. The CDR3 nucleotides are TGCGCCAGCAGCCAAGATGCCCACTACGCAGCGGGGGACACCAATGAGCAGTTCTTC.

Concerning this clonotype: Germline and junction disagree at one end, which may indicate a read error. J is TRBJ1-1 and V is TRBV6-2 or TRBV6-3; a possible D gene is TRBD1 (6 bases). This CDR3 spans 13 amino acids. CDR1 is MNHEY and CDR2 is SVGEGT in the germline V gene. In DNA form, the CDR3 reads TGTGCCAGCATGATCCTGAGGGGGACTGAACCTTTCTTT. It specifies CASMILRGTEPFF.

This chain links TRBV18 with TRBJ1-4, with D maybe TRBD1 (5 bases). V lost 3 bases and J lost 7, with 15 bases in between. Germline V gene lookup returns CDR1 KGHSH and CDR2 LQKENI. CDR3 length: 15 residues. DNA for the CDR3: TGTGCCAGCTCACCGGGACTTTTGATGGGTGAAAAACTGTTTTTT. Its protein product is CASSPGLLMGEKLFF. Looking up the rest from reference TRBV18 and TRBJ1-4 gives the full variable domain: NAGVMQNPRHLVRRRGQEARLRCSPMKGHSHVYWYRQLPEEGLKFMVYLQKENIIDESGMPKERFSAEFPKEGPSILRIQQVVRGDSAAYFCASSPGLLMGEKLFFGSGTQLSVL.

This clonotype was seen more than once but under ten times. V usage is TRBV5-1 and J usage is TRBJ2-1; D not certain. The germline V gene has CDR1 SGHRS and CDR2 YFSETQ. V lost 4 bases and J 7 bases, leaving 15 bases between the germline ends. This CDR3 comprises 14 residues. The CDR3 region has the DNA TGCGCCAGCAGCAGCGCCTCGGTAGGGAATGAGCAGTTCTTC. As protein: CASSSASVGNEQFF.

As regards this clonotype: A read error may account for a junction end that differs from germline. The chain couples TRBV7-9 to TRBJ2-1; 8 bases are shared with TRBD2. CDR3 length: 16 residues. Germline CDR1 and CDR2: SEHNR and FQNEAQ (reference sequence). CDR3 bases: TGTGCCAGCAGCTACCCGGGACTAGTAACCTACAATGAGCAATTCTTC. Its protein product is CASSYPGLVTYNEQFF.

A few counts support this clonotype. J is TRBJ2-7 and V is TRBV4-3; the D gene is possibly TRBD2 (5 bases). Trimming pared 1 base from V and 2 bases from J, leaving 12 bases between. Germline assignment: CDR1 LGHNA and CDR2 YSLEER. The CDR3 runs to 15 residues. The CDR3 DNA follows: TGCGCCAGCAGCCAAGGGGTCACCGGGACCTACGAGCAGTACTTC. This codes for CASSQGVTGTYEQYF.

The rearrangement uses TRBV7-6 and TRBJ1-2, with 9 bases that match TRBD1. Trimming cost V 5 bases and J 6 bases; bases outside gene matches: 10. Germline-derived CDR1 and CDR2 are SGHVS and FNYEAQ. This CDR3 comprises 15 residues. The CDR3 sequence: CASSTRTGAGDGYTF. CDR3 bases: TGTGCCAGCAGCACCCGGACAGGGGCGGGAGATGGCTACACCTTC.

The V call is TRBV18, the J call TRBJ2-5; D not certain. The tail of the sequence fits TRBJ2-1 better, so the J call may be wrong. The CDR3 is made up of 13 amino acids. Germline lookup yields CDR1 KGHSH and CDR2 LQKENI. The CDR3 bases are TGTGCCAGCTCACCGAGCGCGTTGTATGAGCAGTTCTTC. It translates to CASSPSALYEQFF.

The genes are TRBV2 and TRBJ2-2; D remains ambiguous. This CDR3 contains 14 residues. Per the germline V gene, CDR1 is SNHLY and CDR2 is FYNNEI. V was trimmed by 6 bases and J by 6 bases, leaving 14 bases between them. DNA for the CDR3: TGTGCCAGCAGCATACGGCAGACGTCCGGGGAGCTGTTTTTT. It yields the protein CASSIRQTSGELFF. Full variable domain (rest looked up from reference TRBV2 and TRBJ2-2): EPEVTQTPSHQVTQMGQEVILRCVPISNHLYFYWYRQILGQKVEFLVSFYNNEISEKSEIFDDQFSVERPDGSNFTLKIRSTKLEDSAMYFCASSIRQTSGELFFGEGSRLTVL.

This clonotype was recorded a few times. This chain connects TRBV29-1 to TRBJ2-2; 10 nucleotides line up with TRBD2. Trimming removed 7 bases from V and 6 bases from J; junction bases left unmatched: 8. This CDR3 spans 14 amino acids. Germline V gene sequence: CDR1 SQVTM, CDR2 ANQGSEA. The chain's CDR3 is CSAEGLAGAGELFF. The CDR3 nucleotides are TGCAGCGCCGAGGGCCTAGCGGGAGCCGGGGAGCTGTTTTTT.

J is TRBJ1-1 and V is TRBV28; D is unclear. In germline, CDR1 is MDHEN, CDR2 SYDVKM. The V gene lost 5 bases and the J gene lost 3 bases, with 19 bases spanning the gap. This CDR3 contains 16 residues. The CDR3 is CASSPRAKAVDTEAFF. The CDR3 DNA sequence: TGTGCCAGCAGTCCGAGGGCTAAAGCGGTGGACACTGAAGCTTTCTTT.

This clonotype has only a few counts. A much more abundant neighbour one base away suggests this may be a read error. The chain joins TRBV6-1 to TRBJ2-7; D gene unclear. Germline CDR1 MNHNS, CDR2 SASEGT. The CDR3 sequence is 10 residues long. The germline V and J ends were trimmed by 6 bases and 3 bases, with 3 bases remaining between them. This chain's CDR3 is CASRYYEQYF. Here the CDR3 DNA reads TGTGCCAGCAGATACTACGAGCAGTACTTC.

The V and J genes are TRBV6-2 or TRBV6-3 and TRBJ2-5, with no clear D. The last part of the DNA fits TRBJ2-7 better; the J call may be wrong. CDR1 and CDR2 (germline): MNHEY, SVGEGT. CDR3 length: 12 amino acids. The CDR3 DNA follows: TGTGCCAGCAGTTACGGGCCCTTCGAGCAGTACTTC. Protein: CASSYGPFEQYF.

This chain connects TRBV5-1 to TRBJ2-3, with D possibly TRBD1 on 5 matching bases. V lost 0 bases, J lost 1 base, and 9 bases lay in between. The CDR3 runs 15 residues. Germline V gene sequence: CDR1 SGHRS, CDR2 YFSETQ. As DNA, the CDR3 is TGCGCCAGCAGCTTGGAGGGGTTAGGCACAGATACGCAGTATTTT. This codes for CASSLEGLGTDTQYF.

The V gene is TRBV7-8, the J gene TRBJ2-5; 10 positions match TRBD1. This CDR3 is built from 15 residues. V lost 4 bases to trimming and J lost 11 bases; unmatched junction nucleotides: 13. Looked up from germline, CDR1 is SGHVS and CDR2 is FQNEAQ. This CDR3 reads CASSSKVGQGHGQYF. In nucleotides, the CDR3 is TGTGCCAGCAGCTCTAAGGTGGGACAGGGGCATGGGCAGTACTTC.

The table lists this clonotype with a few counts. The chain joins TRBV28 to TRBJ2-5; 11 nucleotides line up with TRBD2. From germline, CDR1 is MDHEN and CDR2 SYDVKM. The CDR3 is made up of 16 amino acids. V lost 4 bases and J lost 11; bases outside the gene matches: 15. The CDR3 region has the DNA TGTGCCAGCAGTTCCGCCCCGACTAGCGGGGAAGAGGAGCAGTACTTC. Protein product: CASSSAPTSGEEEQYF.

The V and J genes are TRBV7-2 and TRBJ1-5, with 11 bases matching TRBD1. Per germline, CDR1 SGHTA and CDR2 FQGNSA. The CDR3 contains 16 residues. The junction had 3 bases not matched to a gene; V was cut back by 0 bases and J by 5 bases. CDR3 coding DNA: TGTGCCAGCAGCTTAGCGGGGACAGGGGGAGATCAGCCCCAGCATTTT. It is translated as CASSLAGTGGDQPQHF.

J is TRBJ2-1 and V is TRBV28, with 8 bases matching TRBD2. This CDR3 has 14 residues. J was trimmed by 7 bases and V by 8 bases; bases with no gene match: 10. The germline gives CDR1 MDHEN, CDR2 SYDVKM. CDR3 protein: CASVLADLGNEQFF. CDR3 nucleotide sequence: TGTGCCAGCGTACTAGCGGATTTAGGGAATGAGCAGTTCTTC.

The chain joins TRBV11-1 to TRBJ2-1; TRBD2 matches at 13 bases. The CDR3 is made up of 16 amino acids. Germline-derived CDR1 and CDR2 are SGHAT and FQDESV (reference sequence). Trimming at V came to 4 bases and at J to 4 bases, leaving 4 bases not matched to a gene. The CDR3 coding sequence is TGTGCCAGCAGCTCGTTACTAGCGGGAGGGTACAATGAGCAGTTCTTC. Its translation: CASSSLLAGGYNEQFF. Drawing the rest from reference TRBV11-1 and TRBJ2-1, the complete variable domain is EAEVAQSPRYKITEKSQAVAFWCDPISGHATLYWYRQILGQGPELLVQFQDESVVDDSQLPKDRFSAERLKGVDSTLKIQPAELGDSAMYLCASSSLLAGGYNEQFFGPGTRLTVL.

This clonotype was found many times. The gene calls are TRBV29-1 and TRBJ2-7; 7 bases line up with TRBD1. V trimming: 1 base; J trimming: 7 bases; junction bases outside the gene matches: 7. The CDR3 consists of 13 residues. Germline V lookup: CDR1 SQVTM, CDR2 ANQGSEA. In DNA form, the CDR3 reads TGCAGCGTTGAAGGGGACAGAAGTCGAGAGCAGTACTTC. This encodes CSVEGDRSREQYF.

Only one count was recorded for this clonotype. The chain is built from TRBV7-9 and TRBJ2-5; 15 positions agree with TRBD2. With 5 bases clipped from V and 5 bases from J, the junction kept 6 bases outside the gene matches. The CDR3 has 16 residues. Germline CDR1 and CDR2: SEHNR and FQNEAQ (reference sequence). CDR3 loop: CASSPGLAGGMETQYF. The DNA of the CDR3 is TGTGCCAGCAGCCCAGGACTAGCGGGAGGGATGGAGACCCAGTACTTC.

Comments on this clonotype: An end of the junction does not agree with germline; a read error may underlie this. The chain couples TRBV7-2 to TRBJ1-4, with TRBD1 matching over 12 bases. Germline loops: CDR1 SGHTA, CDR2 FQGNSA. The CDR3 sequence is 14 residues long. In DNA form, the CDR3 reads TGTGCCGGCAGCCAGGGACAGGGGGCCGAAAAACTGTTTTTT. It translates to CAGSQGQGAEKLFF.

The CDR3 nucleotides are TGTGCCAGCAGCGCCCAAGAGACAGGACCCTACGAGCAGTACTTC. This translates into CASSAQETGPYEQYF. This chain connects TRBV7-9 to TRBJ2-1; TRBD1 is a possible D gene (6 bases). The DNA end favors TRBJ2-7, so the J call may be wrong. The CDR3 covers 15 residues. Germline V gene data show CDR1 as SEHNR and CDR2 as FQNEAQ (reference sequence).